A single sample gave rise to the 3 T cell receptor beta chains below, sequenced in a study of T cell repertoires in cytomegalovirus infection. Each CDR3 protein is one row after TCRdb ran MiXCR on the reads. The sample comprises about 240,000 distinct CDR3 sequences, roughly an eighth of which are singletons, and 1.5% to 2% rests with the top ten. Material for sequencing was PBMCs. Receptor source: a human donor in good health (CMV status not recorded). Some clones in this sample may be carry-over from other donors' samples.

This clonotype was detected many times. The chain links TRBV7-2 to TRBJ2-5; a weak D match, TRBD2 (6 bases). Germline V gives CDR1 SGHTA, CDR2 FQGNSA. This CDR3 has 14 residues. Trimming left V 1 base short and J 3 bases short, with 9 bases between. The CDR3 DNA reads TGTGCCAGCAGCTTAGGCGGGGAGGAAGAGACCCAGTACTTC. It encodes CASSLGGEEETQYF.

This clonotype was seen a handful of times. V and J are TRBV27 and TRBJ1-1, with no clear D. Per the germline V gene, CDR1 is MNHEY and CDR2 is SMNVEV (reference sequence). The CDR3 length is 16 residues. V was clipped by 4 bases and J by 2 bases, with 17 bases between them. DNA of the CDR3: TGTGCCAGCAGTTCCCCCCCCCCGGGATCAAACACTGAAGCTTTCTTT. Translated: CASSSPPPGSNTEAFF.

This clonotype was seen at least ten times. The chain employs TRBV19 and TRBJ2-7; D gene unclear. Germline assignment: CDR1 LNHDA and CDR2 SQIVND (reference sequence). CDR3 length: 14 residues. The ends were cut back, 3 bases at V and 0 bases at J, with 9 bases in the middle. In DNA form, the CDR3 reads TGTGCCAGTAGTATTCAAGTCGGCTCCTACGAGCAGTACTTC. It encodes CASSIQVGSYEQYF.